Listed below are T cell receptor beta chains from one sample, sequenced in a study of CD8+ T cells in alopecia areata. Some clones are missing from TCRdb's copy, which holds only in-frame ones; the method was immunoSEQ multiplex PCR. The table includes around 120,000 clones, around 48% detected once. Material for sequencing was NKG2D-low CD8+ T cells sorted from blood. These receptors were collected from a human donor with alopecia areata. Both conserved end residues are part of each CDR3. D genes are given only for firm matches. For some rows the clone size is stated as once, few or many, or as a class when expanded; others skip it.

clone_size: .
v_call: TRBV30
d_call: TRBD1
j_call: TRBJ1-4
cdr3_nt: TGTGCCTGGAGTCCACCCGACAGGGCATTGGATGAAAAACTGTTTTTT
cdr3_aa: CAWSPPDRALDEKLFF

clone_size: .
v_call: TRBV30
d_call: TRBD1
j_call: TRBJ1-5
cdr3_nt: TGTGCCTGGAGCGGGGGACAGGGGAATCAGCCCCAGCATTTT
cdr3_aa: CAWSGGQGNQPQHF

clone_size: .
v_call: TRBV30
d_call: .
j_call: TRBJ2-7
cdr3_nt: TGTGCCTGGAGCGGTGGAGTCTCCTACGAGCAGTACTTC
cdr3_aa: CAWSGGVSYEQYF

clone_size: .
v_call: TRBV23-1
d_call: .
j_call: TRBJ2-6
cdr3_nt: TGCGCCCCTAAAGTTGGGGCCAACGTCCTGACTTTC
cdr3_aa: CAPKVGANVLTF

clone_size: few
v_call: TRBV29-1
d_call: .
j_call: TRBJ2-7
cdr3_nt: TGCAGCGTTGAAGATCGAGGACAGTCGTCCGCGCAGTACTTC
cdr3_aa: CSVEDRGQSSAQYF

clone_size: .
v_call: TRBV6-5
d_call: .
j_call: TRBJ2-2
cdr3_nt: TGTGCCAGCAGTGAAGCCTACGGGGAGCTGTTTTTT
cdr3_aa: CASSEAYGELFF

clone_size: .
v_call: TRBV7-9
d_call: .
j_call: TRBJ2-1
cdr3_nt: TGTGCCAGCAGCTTATCACAGCGGAATGAGCAGTTCTTC
cdr3_aa: CASSLSQRNEQFF

clone_size: .
v_call: TRBV28
d_call: TRBD2
j_call: TRBJ2-3
cdr3_nt: TGTGCCAGCAGGAGTAGCGGGGGGGCCACAGATACGCAGTATTTT
cdr3_aa: CASRSSGGATDTQYF

clone_size: few
v_call: TRBV29-1
d_call: .
j_call: TRBJ2-1
cdr3_nt: TGCAGCGTTGAGCGCGGGAAACGGATACATAACAATGAGCAGTTCTTC
cdr3_aa: CSVERGKRIHNNEQFF

clone_size: few
v_call: TRBV19
d_call: TRBD1
j_call: TRBJ2-7
cdr3_nt: TGTGCCAGCAGGGACAGCTACGAGCAGTACTTC
cdr3_aa: CASRDSYEQYF

clone_size: .
v_call: TRBV29-1
d_call: TRBD1
j_call: TRBJ2-1
cdr3_nt: TGCAGCGCCCCGGGACAGGGTGTAAATGAGCAGTTCTTC
cdr3_aa: CSAPGQGVNEQFF

clone_size: once
v_call: TRBV30
d_call: TRBD1
j_call: TRBJ2-5
cdr3_nt: TGTGCCTGGGAGGTGGGCGACAGGGGAGAGACCCAGTACTTC
cdr3_aa: CAWEVGDRGETQYF

clone_size: few
v_call: TRBV29-1
d_call: .
j_call: TRBJ1-1
cdr3_nt: TGCAGCGTTGAAGGCGAGACAGGCACGGCTGAAGCTTTCTTT
cdr3_aa: CSVEGETGTAEAFF

clone_size: .
v_call: TRBV5-1
d_call: .
j_call: TRBJ2-7
cdr3_nt: TGCGCCAGCAGCTTGGATAGGGCCGAGCAGTACTTC
cdr3_aa: CASSLDRAEQYF

clone_size: .
v_call: TRBV6-1
d_call: TRBD2
j_call: TRBJ2-1
cdr3_nt: TGTGCCAGCCCGGGACTAGCGGGGAATGAGCAGTTCTTC
cdr3_aa: CASPGLAGNEQFF

clone_size: few
v_call: TRBV21-1
d_call: .
j_call: TRBJ2-2
cdr3_nt: TGTGCCAGCAGAGAGGAGGCCGGGGAGCTGTTTTTT
cdr3_aa: CASREEAGELFF

clone_size: few
v_call: TRBV7-9
d_call: .
j_call: TRBJ1-4
cdr3_nt: TGTGCCAGCAGCTCCCGGGATCTCTTTGCAACTAATGAAAAACTGTTTTTT
cdr3_aa: CASSSRDLFATNEKLFF

clone_size: few
v_call: TRBV29-1
d_call: .
j_call: TRBJ2-5
cdr3_nt: TGCAGCCCAAGTGGGGCACCTCAAGAGACCCAGTACTTC
cdr3_aa: CSPSGAPQETQYF

clone_size: .
v_call: TRBV27
d_call: .
j_call: TRBJ1-5
cdr3_nt: TGTGCCAGCAGTATGGGATCCAGTTTTAATCAGCCCCAGCATTTT
cdr3_aa: CASSMGSSFNQPQHF

clone_size: .
v_call: TRBV5-4
d_call: .
j_call: TRBJ2-5
cdr3_nt: TGTGCCAGCAGGGAACCGGGACACGGGGAGACCCAGTACTTC
cdr3_aa: CASREPGHGETQYF

clone_size: .
v_call: TRBV29-1
d_call: .
j_call: TRBJ1-1
cdr3_nt: TGCAGCGTTGTCCAGGGAACTGAAGCTTTCTTT
cdr3_aa: CSVVQGTEAFF

clone_size: .
v_call: TRBV13
d_call: .
j_call: TRBJ2-1
cdr3_nt: TGTGCCAGCAGCTGGCGGACTACGAACAATGAGCAGTTCTTC
cdr3_aa: CASSWRTTNNEQFF

clone_size: .
v_call: TRBV29-1
d_call: .
j_call: TRBJ2-6
cdr3_nt: TGCAGCGTTGAAGACCCGGTGGCCAACGTCCTGACTTTC
cdr3_aa: CSVEDPVANVLTF

clone_size: .
v_call: TRBV4-1
d_call: .
j_call: TRBJ1-1
cdr3_nt: TGCGCCAGCAGCCATAGACAGGATGCCACTGAAGCTTTCTTT
cdr3_aa: CASSHRQDATEAFF

clone_size: few
v_call: TRBV29-1
d_call: .
j_call: TRBJ2-7
cdr3_nt: TGCAGCGTTGGGGGGTCGACCTACGAGCAGTACTTC
cdr3_aa: CSVGGSTYEQYF

clone_size: .
v_call: TRBV27
d_call: .
j_call: TRBJ2-3
cdr3_nt: TGTGCCAGCAGATACGGGGTAGGCACAGATACGCAGTATTTT
cdr3_aa: CASRYGVGTDTQYF

clone_size: .
v_call: TRBV29-1
d_call: TRBD1
j_call: TRBJ2-6
cdr3_nt: TGCAGCGTTGCTGGGGGCAGGGGGCGTTTACCTGGGGCCAACGTCCTGACTTTC
cdr3_aa: CSVAGGRGRLPGANVLTF

clone_size: .
v_call: TRBV27
d_call: .
j_call: TRBJ2-1
cdr3_nt: TGTGCCAGCATTCCAATGGAGGGGGCGCAAAATGAGCAGTTCTTC
cdr3_aa: CASIPMEGAQNEQFF

clone_size: few
v_call: TRBV9
d_call: .
j_call: TRBJ2-1
cdr3_nt: TGTGCCAGCACCCAAGGGAATGAGCAGTTCTTC
cdr3_aa: CASTQGNEQFF

clone_size: .
v_call: TRBV5-6
d_call: .
j_call: TRBJ2-7
cdr3_nt: TGTGCCAGCAGCTTGGAGCCCCGGTTCTCCGGCGAGCAGTACTTC
cdr3_aa: CASSLEPRFSGEQYF

clone_size: few
v_call: TRBV29-1
d_call: .
j_call: TRBJ1-1
cdr3_nt: TGCAGCGCGGAGGGCATCGGCGACGCTGAAGCTTTCTTT
cdr3_aa: CSAEGIGDAEAFF

clone_size: .
v_call: TRBV29-1
d_call: TRBD2
j_call: TRBJ2-3
cdr3_nt: TGCAGCGTTGATCCGACTAGCTCAGATACGCAGTATTTT
cdr3_aa: CSVDPTSSDTQYF

clone_size: few
v_call: TRBV30
d_call: TRBD1
j_call: TRBJ2-1
cdr3_nt: TGTGCCTGGAGAACCGGACAGGCTGAGCAGTTCTTC
cdr3_aa: CAWRTGQAEQFF

clone_size: .
v_call: TRBV27
d_call: TRBD2
j_call: TRBJ2-1
cdr3_nt: TGTGCCAGCAGTTCGGGACTAGCGGAGGGGGGCCCCTACAATGAGCAGTTCTTC
cdr3_aa: CASSSGLAEGGPYNEQFF

clone_size: .
v_call: TRBV29-1
d_call: .
j_call: TRBJ1-5
cdr3_nt: TGCAGCGTTCCGGGACAAGGAGGCAATCAGCCCCAGCATTTT
cdr3_aa: CSVPGQGGNQPQHF

clone_size: .
v_call: TRBV27
d_call: .
j_call: TRBJ1-5
cdr3_nt: TGTGCCAGCAGTTTACGGGGGAGCTATAGCAATCAGCCCCAGCATTTT
cdr3_aa: CASSLRGSYSNQPQHF

clone_size: .
v_call: TRBV29-1
d_call: .
j_call: TRBJ2-7
cdr3_nt: TGCAGCGTTGGGGACACCTACGAGCAGTACTTC
cdr3_aa: CSVGDTYEQYF

clone_size: few
v_call: TRBV4-1
d_call: TRBD2
j_call: TRBJ2-1
cdr3_nt: TGCGCCAGCAGCCAACTGGACGGACTAGACAATGAGCAGTTCTTC
cdr3_aa: CASSQLDGLDNEQFF

clone_size: .
v_call: TRBV30
d_call: .
j_call: TRBJ2-2
cdr3_nt: TGTGCCTCCCACACCGGGGAGCTGTTTTTT
cdr3_aa: CASHTGELFF

clone_size: .
v_call: TRBV29-1
d_call: .
j_call: TRBJ2-7
cdr3_nt: TGCAGCGTTGAGGGAGAGCGCCACGAGCAGTACTTC
cdr3_aa: CSVEGERHEQYF

clone_size: .
v_call: TRBV30
d_call: .
j_call: TRBJ2-7
cdr3_nt: TGTGCCTGGATAGAGGGGTACGAGCAGTACTTC
cdr3_aa: CAWIEGYEQYF

clone_size: .
v_call: TRBV14
d_call: .
j_call: TRBJ2-1
cdr3_nt: TGTGCCAGCAGCCGCAAACCCGGGGGTCCGCCTTTGGATGAGCAGTTCTTC
cdr3_aa: CASSRKPGGPPLDEQFF

clone_size: few
v_call: TRBV27
d_call: .
j_call: TRBJ2-7
cdr3_nt: TGTGCCAGCACCGGATTGGGACGTCGCTCCTACGAGCAGTACTTC
cdr3_aa: CASTGLGRRSYEQYF

clone_size: once
v_call: TRBV27
d_call: TRBD2
j_call: TRBJ2-5
cdr3_nt: TGTGCCACGGGGGGGTCTGGGGAGACCCAGTACTTC
cdr3_aa: CATGGSGETQYF

clone_size: .
v_call: TRBV9
d_call: .
j_call: TRBJ2-1
cdr3_nt: TGTGCCAGCAGCGCCGGGAATGAGCAGTTCTTC
cdr3_aa: CASSAGNEQFF

clone_size: .
v_call: TRBV30
d_call: .
j_call: TRBJ2-7
cdr3_nt: TGTGCCTGGAGTGTAGAGTTAACCTACGAGCAGTACTTC
cdr3_aa: CAWSVELTYEQYF

clone_size: .
v_call: TRBV29-1
d_call: TRBD2
j_call: TRBJ2-1
cdr3_nt: TGCAGCGTTGAAGTTGGTGCGGGGGGGCCGCGTAATGAGCAGTTCTTC
cdr3_aa: CSVEVGAGGPRNEQFF

clone_size: .
v_call: TRBV27
d_call: TRBD1
j_call: TRBJ2-7
cdr3_nt: TGTGCCAGCAGTTTACAGGGGGCGGGTCAGCAGTACTTC
cdr3_aa: CASSLQGAGQQYF

clone_size: few
v_call: TRBV14
d_call: TRBD1
j_call: TRBJ2-7
cdr3_nt: TGTGCCAGCAGCCAACGGGACAGACCACCCTACGAGCAGTACTTC
cdr3_aa: CASSQRDRPPYEQYF

clone_size: .
v_call: TRBV13
d_call: TRBD1
j_call: TRBJ2-1
cdr3_nt: TGTGCCAGCAGCGCCCCCGGGACAGCCTACAATGAGCAGTTCTTC
cdr3_aa: CASSAPGTAYNEQFF

clone_size: .
v_call: TRBV29-1
d_call: TRBD1
j_call: TRBJ2-1
cdr3_nt: TGCAGCGTTGAAGGCCAGGGGGCCAGGACTGAGCAGTTCTTC
cdr3_aa: CSVEGQGARTEQFF

clone_size: .
v_call: TRBV5-4
d_call: TRBD2
j_call: TRBJ2-5
cdr3_nt: TGTGCCAGCAGCGCGGAACCTCGGGGGGGCGGGGTCCAAGAGACCCAGTACTTC
cdr3_aa: CASSAEPRGGGVQETQYF

clone_size: .
v_call: TRBV4-1
d_call: .
j_call: TRBJ2-7
cdr3_nt: TGCGCCAGCAGCCAAGCCAGGAACTACGAGCAGTACTTC
cdr3_aa: CASSQARNYEQYF

clone_size: .
v_call: TRBV29-1
d_call: .
j_call: TRBJ2-1
cdr3_nt: TGCAGCGTTGAAGATCTGGCCGGACGCTCCTACAATGAGCAGTTCTTC
cdr3_aa: CSVEDLAGRSYNEQFF

clone_size: few
v_call: TRBV5-1
d_call: .
j_call: TRBJ2-7
cdr3_nt: TGCGCCAGCAGCTTGGATCGGGACACGAGCTCCTACGAGCAGTACTTC
cdr3_aa: CASSLDRDTSSYEQYF

clone_size: few
v_call: TRBV7-8
d_call: .
j_call: TRBJ2-1
cdr3_nt: TGTGCCAGCAGCTTCACCCGGGACATTGGCGATGAGCAGTTCTTC
cdr3_aa: CASSFTRDIGDEQFF

clone_size: .
v_call: TRBV5-1
d_call: .
j_call: TRBJ1-1
cdr3_nt: TGCGCCAGCAGCACCCAGGATGAAGCTTTCTTT
cdr3_aa: CASSTQDEAFF